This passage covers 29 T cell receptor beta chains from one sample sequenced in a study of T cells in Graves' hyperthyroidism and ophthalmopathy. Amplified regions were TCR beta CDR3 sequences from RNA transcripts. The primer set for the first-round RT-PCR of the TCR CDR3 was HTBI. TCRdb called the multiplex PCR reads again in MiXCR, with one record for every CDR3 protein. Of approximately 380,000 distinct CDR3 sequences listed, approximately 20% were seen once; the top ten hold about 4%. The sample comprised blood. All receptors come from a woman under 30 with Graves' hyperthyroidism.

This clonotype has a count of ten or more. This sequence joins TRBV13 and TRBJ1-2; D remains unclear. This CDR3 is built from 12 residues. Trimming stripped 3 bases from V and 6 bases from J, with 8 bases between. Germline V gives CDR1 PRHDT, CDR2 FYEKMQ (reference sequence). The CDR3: CASSLVKDGYTF. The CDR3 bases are TGTGCCAGCAGCTTGGTGAAGGATGGCTACACCTTC.

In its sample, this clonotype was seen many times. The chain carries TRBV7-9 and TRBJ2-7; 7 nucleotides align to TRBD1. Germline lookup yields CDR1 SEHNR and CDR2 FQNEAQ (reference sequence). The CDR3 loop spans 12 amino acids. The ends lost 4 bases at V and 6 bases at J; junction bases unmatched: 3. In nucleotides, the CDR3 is TGTGCCAGCAGCTCGACAGGGATCGAGCAGTACTTC. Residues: CASSSTGIEQYF.

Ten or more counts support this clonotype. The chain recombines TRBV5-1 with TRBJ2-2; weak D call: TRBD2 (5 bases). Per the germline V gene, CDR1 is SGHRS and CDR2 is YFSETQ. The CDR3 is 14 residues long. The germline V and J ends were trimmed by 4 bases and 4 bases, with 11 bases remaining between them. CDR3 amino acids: CASSLDRGTGELFF. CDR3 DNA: TGCGCCAGCAGCCTGGATCGGGGCACCGGGGAGCTGTTTTTT.

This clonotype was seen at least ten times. As DNA, the CDR3 is TGTGCCAGCAGCTACGGGACAGGGGGAATTAACACTGAAGCTTTCTTT. Protein: CASSYGTGGINTEAFF. This chain joins TRBV5-6 and TRBJ1-1, with 11 bases lining up with TRBD1. J was trimmed by 2 bases and V by 3 bases; bases with no gene match: 6. There are 16 residues in the CDR3. The germline V gene has CDR1 SGHDT and CDR2 YYEEEE.

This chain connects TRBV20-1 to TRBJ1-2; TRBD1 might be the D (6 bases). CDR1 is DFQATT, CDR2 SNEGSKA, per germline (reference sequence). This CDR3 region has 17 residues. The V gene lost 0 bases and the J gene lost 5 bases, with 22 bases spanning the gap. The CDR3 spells CSARDMTGGRAFYGYTF. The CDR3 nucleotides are TGCAGTGCTAGAGACATGACGGGGGGCCGGGCCTTTTATGGCTACACCTTC.

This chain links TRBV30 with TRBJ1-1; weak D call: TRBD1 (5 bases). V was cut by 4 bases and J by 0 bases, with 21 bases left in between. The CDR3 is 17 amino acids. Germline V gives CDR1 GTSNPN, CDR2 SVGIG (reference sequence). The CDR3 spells CAWIRYGTIDMNTEAFF. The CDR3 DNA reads TGTGCCTGGATCAGATACGGGACTATAGACATGAACACTGAAGCTTTCTTT.

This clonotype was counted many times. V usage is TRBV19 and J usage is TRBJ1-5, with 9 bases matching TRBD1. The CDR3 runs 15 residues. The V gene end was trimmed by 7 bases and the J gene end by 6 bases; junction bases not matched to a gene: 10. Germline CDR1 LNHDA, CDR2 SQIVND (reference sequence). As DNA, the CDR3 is TGTGCCAGTACTCCGGGACAGGGAAGCGGTCAGCCCCAGCATTTT. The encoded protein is CASTPGQGSGQPQHF.

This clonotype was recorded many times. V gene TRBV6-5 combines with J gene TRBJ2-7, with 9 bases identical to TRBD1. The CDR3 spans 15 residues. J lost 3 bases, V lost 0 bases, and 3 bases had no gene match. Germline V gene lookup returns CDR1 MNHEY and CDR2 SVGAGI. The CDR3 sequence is CASSYSGTGFYEQYF. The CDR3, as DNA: TGTGCCAGCAGTTACTCGGGGACAGGGTTCTACGAGCAGTACTTC.

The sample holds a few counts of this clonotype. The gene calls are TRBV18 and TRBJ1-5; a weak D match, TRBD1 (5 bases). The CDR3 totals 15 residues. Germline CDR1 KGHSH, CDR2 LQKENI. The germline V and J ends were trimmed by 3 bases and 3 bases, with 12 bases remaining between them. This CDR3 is CASSPRATDNQPQHF. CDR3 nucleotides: TGTGCCAGCTCACCCCGGGCGACAGACAATCAGCCCCAGCATTTT.

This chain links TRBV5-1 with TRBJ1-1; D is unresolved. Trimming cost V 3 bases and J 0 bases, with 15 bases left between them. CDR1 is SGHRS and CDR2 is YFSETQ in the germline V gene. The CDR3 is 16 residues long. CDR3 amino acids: CASSSRGGFMNTEAFF. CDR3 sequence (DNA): TGCGCCAGCAGCTCCCGGGGAGGGTTTATGAACACTGAAGCTTTCTTT.

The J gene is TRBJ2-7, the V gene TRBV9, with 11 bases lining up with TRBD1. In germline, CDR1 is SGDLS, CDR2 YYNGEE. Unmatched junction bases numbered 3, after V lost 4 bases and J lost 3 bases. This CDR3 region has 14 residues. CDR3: CASSRGQGDYEQYF. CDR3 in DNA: TGTGCCAGCAGCAGGGGACAGGGGGACTACGAGCAGTACTTC.

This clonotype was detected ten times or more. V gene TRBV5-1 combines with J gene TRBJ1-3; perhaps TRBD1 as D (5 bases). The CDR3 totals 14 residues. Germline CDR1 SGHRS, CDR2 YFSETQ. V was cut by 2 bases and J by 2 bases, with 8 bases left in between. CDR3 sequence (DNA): TGCGCCAGCAGCTTAGGGGTGGCTGGAAACACCATATATTTT. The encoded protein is CASSLGVAGNTIYF.

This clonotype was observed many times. Here the CDR3 reads CASLPRTGEIYGYTF. The CDR3 DNA reads TGTGCCAGCCTTCCTCGGACAGGGGAGATTTATGGCTACACCTTC. This chain connects TRBV6-1 to TRBJ1-2; TRBD1 aligns across 9 bases. The CDR3 contains 15 residues. V lost 8 bases to trimming and J lost 5 bases; unmatched junction nucleotides: 12. CDR1 and CDR2 (germline): MNHNS, SASEGT.

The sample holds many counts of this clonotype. The CDR3 loop is CASSVGTRPKGYGYTF. As DNA, the CDR3 is TGTGCCAGCAGCGTAGGTACTAGACCGAAGGGCTATGGCTACACCTTC. This chain uses TRBV9 with TRBJ1-2; D unresolved. The V end lost 0 bases, the J end lost 4 bases, and 16 bases lay between the germline ends. The CDR3 totals 16 residues. Per the germline V gene, CDR1 is SGDLS and CDR2 is YYNGEE.

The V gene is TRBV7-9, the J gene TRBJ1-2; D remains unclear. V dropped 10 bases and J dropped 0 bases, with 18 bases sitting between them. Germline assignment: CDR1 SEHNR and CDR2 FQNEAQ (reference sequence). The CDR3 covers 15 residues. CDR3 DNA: TGTGCCACCTATCGCCCACCGCCAGCTAACTATGGCTACACCTTC. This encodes CATYRPPPANYGYTF.

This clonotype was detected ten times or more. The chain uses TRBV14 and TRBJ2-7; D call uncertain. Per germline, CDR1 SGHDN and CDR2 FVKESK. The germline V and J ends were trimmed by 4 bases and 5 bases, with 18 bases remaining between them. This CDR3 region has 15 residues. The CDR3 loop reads CASSPMGRTRHEQYF. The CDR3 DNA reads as TGTGCCAGCAGCCCCATGGGTCGAACACGCCACGAGCAGTACTTC. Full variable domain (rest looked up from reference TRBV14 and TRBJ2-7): EAGVTQFPSHSVIEKGQTVTLRCDPISGHDNLYWYRRVMGKEIKFLLHFVKESKQDESGMPNNRFLAERTGGTYSTLKVQPAELEDSGVYFCASSPMGRTRHEQYFGPGTRLTVT.

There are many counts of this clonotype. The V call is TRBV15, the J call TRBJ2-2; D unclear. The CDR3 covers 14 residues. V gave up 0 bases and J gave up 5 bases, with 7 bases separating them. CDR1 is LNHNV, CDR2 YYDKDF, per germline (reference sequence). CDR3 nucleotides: TGTGCCACCAGCAGAGAGTATGAGACCGGGGAGCTGTTTTTT. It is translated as CATSREYETGELFF. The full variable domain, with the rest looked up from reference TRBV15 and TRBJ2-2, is DAMVIQNPRYQVTQFGKPVTLSCSQTLNHNVMYWYQQKSSQAPKLLFHYYDKDFNNEADTPDNFQSRRPNTSFCFLDIRSPGLGDTAMYLCATSREYETGELFFGEGSRLTVL.

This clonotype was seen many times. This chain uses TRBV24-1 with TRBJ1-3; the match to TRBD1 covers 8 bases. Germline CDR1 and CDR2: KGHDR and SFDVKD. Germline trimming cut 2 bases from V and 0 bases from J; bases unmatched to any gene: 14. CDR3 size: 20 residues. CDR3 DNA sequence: TGTGCCACCAGTGATTCCTCTAAGTCGACAGGGGCGAGCTCTGGAAACACCATATATTTT. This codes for CATSDSSKSTGASSGNTIYF.

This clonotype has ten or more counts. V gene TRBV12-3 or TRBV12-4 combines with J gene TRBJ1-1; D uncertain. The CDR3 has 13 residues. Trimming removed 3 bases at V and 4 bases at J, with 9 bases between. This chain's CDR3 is CASSFPASTEAFF. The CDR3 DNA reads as TGTGCCAGCAGTTTCCCGGCGAGCACTGAAGCTTTCTTT.

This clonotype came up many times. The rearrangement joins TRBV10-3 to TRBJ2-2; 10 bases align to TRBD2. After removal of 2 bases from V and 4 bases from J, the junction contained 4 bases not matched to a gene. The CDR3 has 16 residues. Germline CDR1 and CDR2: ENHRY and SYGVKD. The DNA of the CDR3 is TGTGCCATCAGTGAGACTAGCGGGGCACGCACCGGGGAGCTGTTTTTT. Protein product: CAISETSGARTGELFF.

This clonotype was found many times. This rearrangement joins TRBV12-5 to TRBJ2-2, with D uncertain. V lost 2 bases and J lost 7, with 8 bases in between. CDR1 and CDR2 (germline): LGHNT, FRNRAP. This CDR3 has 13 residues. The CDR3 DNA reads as TGTGCTAGTGGTTTGTGGAGTAGCGGGGAGCTGTTTTTT. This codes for CASGLWSSGELFF.

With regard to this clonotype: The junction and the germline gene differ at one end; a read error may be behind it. Written as DNA, the CDR3 is TGTGCCAGCAACCAAAATCCCGGGGGAAGAGAGACCAAGTACTTC. Its protein product is CASNQNPGGRETKYF. This chain uses TRBV3-1 with TRBJ2-5; perhaps TRBD2 as D (6 bases). CDR1 LGHDT and CDR2 YNNKEL come from the germline V gene (reference sequence). This CDR3 has 15 residues.

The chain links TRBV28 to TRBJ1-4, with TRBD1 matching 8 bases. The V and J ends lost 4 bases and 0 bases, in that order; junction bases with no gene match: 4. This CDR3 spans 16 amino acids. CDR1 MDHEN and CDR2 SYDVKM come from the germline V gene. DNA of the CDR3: TGTGCCAGCAGTTCGACGGACAGGGCAACTAATGAAAAACTGTTTTTT. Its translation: CASSSTDRATNEKLFF. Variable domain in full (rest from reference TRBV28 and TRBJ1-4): DVKVTQSSRYLVKRTGEKVFLECVQDMDHENMFWYRQDPGLGLRLIYFSYDVKMKEKGDIPEGYSVSREKKERFSLILESASTNQTSMYLCASSSTDRATNEKLFFGSGTQLSVL.

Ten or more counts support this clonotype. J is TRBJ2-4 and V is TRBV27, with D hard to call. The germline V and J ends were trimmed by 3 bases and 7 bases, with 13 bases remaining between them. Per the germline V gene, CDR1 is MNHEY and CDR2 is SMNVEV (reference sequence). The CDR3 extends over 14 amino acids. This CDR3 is CASSFGMSGNIQYF. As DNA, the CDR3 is TGTGCCAGCAGTTTTGGCATGAGTGGGAACATTCAGTACTTC.

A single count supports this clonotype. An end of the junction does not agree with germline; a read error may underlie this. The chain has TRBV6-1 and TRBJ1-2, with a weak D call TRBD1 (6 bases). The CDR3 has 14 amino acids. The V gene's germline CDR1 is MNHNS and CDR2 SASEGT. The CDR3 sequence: CACSEFGTTNGYTF. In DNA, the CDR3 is TGTGCCTGCAGTGAATTCGGGACAACGAATGGCTACACCTTC.

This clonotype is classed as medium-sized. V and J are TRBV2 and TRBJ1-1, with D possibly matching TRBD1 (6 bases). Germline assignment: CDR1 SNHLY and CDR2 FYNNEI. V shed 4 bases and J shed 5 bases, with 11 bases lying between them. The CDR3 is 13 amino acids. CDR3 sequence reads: CASSGEGGTEAFF. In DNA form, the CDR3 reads TGTGCCAGCAGTGGCGAGGGGGGGACTGAAGCTTTCTTT.

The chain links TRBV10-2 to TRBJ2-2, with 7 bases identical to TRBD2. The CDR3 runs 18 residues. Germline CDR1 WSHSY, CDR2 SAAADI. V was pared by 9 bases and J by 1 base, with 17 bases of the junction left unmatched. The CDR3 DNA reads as TGCGCCAGTACGTTCAGACTAGTGGGGGGGGAGAACACCGGGGAGCTGTTTTTT. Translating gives CASTFRLVGGENTGELFF.

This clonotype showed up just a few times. In DNA, the CDR3 is TGTGCCAGAGGGGGTTATAATTCACCCCTCCACTTT. Amino acids: CARGGYNSPLHF. The rearrangement links TRBV2 to TRBJ1-6, with D tentatively TRBD1 (6 bases). From germline, CDR1 is SNHLY and CDR2 FYNNEI. V lost 9 bases, J lost 4 bases, and 7 bases lay in between. There are 12 residues in the CDR3.

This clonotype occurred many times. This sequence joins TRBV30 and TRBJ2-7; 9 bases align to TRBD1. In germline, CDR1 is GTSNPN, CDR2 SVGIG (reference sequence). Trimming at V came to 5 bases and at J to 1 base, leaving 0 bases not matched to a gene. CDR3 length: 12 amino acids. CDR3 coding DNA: TGTGCCTGGGGGACAGGGTCCTACGAGCAGTACTTC. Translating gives CAWGTGSYEQYF. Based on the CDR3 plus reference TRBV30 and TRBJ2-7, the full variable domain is SQTIHQWPATLVQPVGSPLSLECTVEGTSNPNLYWYRQAAGRGLQLLFYSVGIGQISSEVPQNLSASRPQDRQFILSSKKLLLSDSGFYLCAWGTGSYEQYFGPGTRLTVT.